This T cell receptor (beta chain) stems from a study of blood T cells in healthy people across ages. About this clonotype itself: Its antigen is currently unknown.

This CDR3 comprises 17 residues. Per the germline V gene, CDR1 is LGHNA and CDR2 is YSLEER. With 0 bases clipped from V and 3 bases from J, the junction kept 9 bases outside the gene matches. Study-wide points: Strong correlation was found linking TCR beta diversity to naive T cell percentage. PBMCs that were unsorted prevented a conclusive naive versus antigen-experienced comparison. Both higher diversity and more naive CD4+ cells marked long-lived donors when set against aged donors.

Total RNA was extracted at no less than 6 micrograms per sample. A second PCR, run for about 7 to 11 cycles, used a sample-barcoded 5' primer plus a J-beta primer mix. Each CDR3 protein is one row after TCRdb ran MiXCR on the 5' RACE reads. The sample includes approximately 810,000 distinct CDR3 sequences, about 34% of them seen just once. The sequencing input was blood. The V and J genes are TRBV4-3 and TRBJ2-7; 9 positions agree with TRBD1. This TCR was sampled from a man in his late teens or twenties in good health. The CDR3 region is CASSQDLEQGALYEQYF. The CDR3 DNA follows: TGCGCCAGCAGCCAAGATCTTGAACAGGGGGCCCTCTACGAGCAGTACTTC.